This entry is about one T cell receptor beta chain. The trim removed 4 bases at V and 1 base at J, leaving 7 bases unmatched. Per the germline V gene, CDR1 is SGHRS and CDR2 is YFSETQ. The CDR3 loop spans 16 amino acids. This sample is part of a study of blood T cell repertoires in COVID-19. Overall study: COVID-19 samples collected from the United States, Italy and Spain covered acute and convalescent phases. From T cells, B-cell-depleted T cells, or PBMCs came the material, which was cDNA or gDNA.

Original handling: From reference gene primer amplification, estimates of nucleated cell counts were derived. Clones were sequenced by immunoSEQ multiplex PCR, and TCRdb holds only the in-frame ones, with some missing. The DNA gave D and trimming, while V, J and clone size come from that table. The data contain around 40,000 clones, approximately 84% of them singletons. The TCR was taken from a human donor in a cohort sampled during active COVID-19. The chain joins TRBV5-1 to TRBJ2-5, with TRBD1 matching 10 bases. The sequencing input was peripheral blood. The chain's CDR3 is CASSGDRGNTQETQYF. CDR3 nucleotides: TGCGCCAGCAGCGGGGACAGGGGAAACACCCAAGAGACCCAGTACTTC.